This TCR beta chain was found in a study of cytomegalovirus exposure and HLA in healthy donors. Germline V CDR1 and CDR2: LGHNA, YNFKEQ. This CDR3 region has 15 residues. Trimming cost V 4 bases and J 4 bases; bases outside gene matches: 4. The primer mix had 60 Vbeta and 13 Jbeta primers. Clones were read by immunoSEQ multiplex PCR, and TCRdb kept only the in-frame ones, dropping some. The sample shows 75,000 to 90,000 clones, 60% to 85% of them seen only once. Sequencing input: PBMCs. The rearrangement joins TRBV4-2 to TRBJ2-3; 11 nucleotides agree with TRBD2. The receptor was derived from a male donor in good health and CMV-seropositive. As DNA, the CDR3 is TGTGCCAGCAGCCCGGGACTAGCGGCCCCAGATACGCAGTATTTT. It translates to CASSPGLAAPDTQYF.